The 2 T cell receptor beta chains given below trace back to one sample, sequenced in a study of tumour-infiltrating T cells in Burkitt lymphoma. Method: immunoSEQ multiplex PCR; TCRdb's copy keeps in-frame clones and lacks some. The sample gives 12,000 to 15,000 clones, less than 90% of which show up once; 1.4% to 1.5% is in the top ten. Sequenced: tumor tissue. These receptors all come from a human donor with diffuse large B-cell lymphoma.

This clone was detected only once. At one end, the junction sequence differs from germline, possibly due to a read error. The chain joins TRBV28 to TRBJ1-4, with TRBD1 matching 7 bases. The CDR3 totals 14 residues. The V gene's germline CDR1 is MDHEN and CDR2 SYDVKM. The CDR3 spells CANSWAQGSEKLFF. CDR3 nucleotides: TGTGCCAACAGTTGGGCACAGGGGAGTGAAAAACTGTTTTTT. Full variable domain (outside the CDR3, taken from reference TRBV28 and TRBJ1-4): DVKVTQSSRYLVKRTGEKVFLECVQDMDHENMFWYRQDPGLGLRLIYFSYDVKMKEKGDIPEGYSVSREKKERFSLILESASTNQTSMYLCANSWAQGSEKLFFGSGTQLSVL.

The chain carries TRBV7-2 and TRBJ1-5, with 11 bases aligning to TRBD1. CDR1 is SGHTA, CDR2 FQGNSA, per germline. This CDR3 region has 19 residues. Unmatched junction bases numbered 13, after V lost 0 bases and J lost 6 bases. The CDR3 region is CASSLAGAWDRGNGQPQHF. The CDR3 DNA reads TGTGCCAGCAGCTTAGCCGGAGCTTGGGACAGGGGGAACGGTCAGCCCCAGCATTTT.